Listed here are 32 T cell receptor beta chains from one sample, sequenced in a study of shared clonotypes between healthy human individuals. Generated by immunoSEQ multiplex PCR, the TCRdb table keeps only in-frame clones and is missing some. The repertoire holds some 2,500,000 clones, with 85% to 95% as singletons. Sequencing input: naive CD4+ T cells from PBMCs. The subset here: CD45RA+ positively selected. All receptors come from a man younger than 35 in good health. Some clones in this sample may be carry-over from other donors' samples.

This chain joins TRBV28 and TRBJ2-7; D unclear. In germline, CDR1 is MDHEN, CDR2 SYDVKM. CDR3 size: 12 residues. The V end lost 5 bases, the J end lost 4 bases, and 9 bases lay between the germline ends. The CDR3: CASSPGGYEQYF. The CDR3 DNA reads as TGTGCCAGCAGTCCCGGCGGTTACGAGCAGTACTTC.

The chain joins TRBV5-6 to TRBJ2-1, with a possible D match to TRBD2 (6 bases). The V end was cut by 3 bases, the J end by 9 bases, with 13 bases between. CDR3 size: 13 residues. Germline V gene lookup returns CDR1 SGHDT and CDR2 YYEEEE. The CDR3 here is CASSWGDALEQFF. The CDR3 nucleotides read TGTGCCAGCAGCTGGGGGGATGCGCTTGAGCAGTTCTTC.

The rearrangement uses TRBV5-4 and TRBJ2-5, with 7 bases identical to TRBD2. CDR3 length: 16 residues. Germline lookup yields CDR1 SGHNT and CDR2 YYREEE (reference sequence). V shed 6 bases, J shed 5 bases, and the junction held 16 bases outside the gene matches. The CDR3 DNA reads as TGTGCCAGCACCCCGCGGGCGGGAGAGACGGGGGAGACCCAGTACTTC. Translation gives CASTPRAGETGETQYF.

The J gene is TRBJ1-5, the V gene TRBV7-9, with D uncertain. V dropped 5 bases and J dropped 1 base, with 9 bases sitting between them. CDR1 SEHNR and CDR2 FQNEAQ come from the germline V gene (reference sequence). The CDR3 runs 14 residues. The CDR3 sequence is CASSPTASNQPQHF. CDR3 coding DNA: TGTGCCAGCAGCCCTACAGCGAGCAATCAGCCCCAGCATTTT.

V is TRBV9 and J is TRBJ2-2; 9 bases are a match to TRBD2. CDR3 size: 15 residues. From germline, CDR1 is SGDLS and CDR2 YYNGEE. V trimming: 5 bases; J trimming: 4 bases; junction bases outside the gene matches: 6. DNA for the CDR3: TGTGCCAGCAGTTTGCGGGAGGGATTCACCGGGGAGCTGTTTTTT. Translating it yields CASSLREGFTGELFF.

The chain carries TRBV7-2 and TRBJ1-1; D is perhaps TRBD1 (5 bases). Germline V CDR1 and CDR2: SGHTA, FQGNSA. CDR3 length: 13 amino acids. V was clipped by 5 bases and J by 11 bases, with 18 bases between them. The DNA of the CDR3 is TGTGCCAGCAGCCCTAAGCGGATGGACACCGCTTTCTTT. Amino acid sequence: CASSPKRMDTAFF.

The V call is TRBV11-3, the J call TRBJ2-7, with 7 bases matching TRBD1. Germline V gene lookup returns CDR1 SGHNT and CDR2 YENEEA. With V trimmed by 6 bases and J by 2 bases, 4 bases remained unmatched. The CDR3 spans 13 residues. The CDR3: CASSRDSPYEQYF. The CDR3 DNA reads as TGTGCCAGCAGTCGGGACAGCCCCTACGAGCAGTACTTC.

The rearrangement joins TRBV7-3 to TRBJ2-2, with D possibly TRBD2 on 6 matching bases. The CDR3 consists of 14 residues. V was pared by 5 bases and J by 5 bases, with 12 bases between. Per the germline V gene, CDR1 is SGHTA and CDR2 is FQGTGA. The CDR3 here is CASSGDSWTGELFF. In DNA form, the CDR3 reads TGTGCCAGCAGCGGGGACTCCTGGACCGGGGAGCTGTTTTTT.

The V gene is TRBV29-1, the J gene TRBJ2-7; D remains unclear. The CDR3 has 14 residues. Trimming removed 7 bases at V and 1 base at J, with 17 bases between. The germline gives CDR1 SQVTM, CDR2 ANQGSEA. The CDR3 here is CSAVVSKLSYEQYF. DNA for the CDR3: TGCAGCGCCGTGGTCTCCAAACTTTCCTACGAGCAGTACTTC.

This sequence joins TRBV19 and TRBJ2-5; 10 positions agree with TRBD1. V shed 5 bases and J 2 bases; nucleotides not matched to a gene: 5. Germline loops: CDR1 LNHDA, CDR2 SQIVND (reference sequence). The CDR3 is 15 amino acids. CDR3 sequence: CASSLRDRGQETQYF. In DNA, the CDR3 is TGTGCCAGTAGTCTTCGGGACAGGGGACAAGAGACCCAGTACTTC.

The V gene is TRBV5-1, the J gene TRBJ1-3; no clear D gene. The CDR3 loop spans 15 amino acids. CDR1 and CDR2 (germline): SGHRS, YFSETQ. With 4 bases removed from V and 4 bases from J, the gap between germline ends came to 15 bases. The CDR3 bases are TGCGCCAGCAGCGAACAGCCTAGTAAGGGAAACACCATATATTTT. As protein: CASSEQPSKGNTIYF.

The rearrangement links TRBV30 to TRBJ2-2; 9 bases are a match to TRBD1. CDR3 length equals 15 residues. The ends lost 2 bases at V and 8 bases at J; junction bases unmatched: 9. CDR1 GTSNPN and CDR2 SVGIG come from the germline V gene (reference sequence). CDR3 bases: TGTGCCTGGAGTCGTGGGGACAGGGTGTCAGGGGAGCTGTTTTTT. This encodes CAWSRGDRVSGELFF.

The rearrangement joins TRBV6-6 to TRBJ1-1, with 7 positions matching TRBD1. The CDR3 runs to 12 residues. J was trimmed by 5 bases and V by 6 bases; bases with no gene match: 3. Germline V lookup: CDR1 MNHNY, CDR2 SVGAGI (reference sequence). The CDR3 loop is CASRPTGTEAFF. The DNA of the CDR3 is TGTGCCAGCAGGCCGACAGGGACTGAAGCTTTCTTT.

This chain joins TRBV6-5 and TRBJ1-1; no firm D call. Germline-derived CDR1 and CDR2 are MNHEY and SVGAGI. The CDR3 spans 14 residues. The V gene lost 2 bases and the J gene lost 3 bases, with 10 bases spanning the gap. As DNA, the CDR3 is TGTGCCAGCAGTTACGGTACGAGTTACACTGAAGCTTTCTTT. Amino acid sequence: CASSYGTSYTEAFF.

The CDR3 DNA follows: TGTGCCAGCGGGAGGGGGCCCTACAATGAGCAGTTCTTC. The encoded protein is CASGRGPYNEQFF. The chain links TRBV9 to TRBJ2-1; either TRBD1 or TRBD2 may fit D (7 bases each). There are 13 residues in the CDR3. Germline V gives CDR1 SGDLS, CDR2 YYNGEE. V lost 7 bases, J lost 2 bases, and 10 bases lay in between.

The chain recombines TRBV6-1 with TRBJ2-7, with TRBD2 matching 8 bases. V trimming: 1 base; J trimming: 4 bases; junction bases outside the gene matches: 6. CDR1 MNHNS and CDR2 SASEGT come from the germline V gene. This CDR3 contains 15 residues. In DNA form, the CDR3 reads TGTGCCAGCAGTGAAGTAGCTAGCGGGCGGTACGAGCAGTACTTC. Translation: CASSEVASGRYEQYF.

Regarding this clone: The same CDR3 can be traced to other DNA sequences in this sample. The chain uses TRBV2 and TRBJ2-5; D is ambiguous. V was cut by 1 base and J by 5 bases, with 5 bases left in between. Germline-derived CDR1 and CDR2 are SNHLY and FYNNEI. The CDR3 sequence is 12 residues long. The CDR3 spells CASSEVRETQYF. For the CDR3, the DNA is TGTGCCAGCAGTGAAGTCCGGGAGACCCAGTACTTC.

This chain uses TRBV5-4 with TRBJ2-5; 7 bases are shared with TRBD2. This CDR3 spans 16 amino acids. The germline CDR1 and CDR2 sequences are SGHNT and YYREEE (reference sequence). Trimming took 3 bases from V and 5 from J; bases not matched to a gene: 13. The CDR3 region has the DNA TGTGCCAGCAGCTCTCCGACATCTAGCGGCCTGGAGACCCAGTACTTC. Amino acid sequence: CASSSPTSSGLETQYF.

The chain's CDR3 is CASSFNEGFREQYF. CDR3 DNA sequence: TGTGCCAGCAGCTTTAATGAAGGATTCCGCGAGCAGTACTTC. The chain carries TRBV11-1 and TRBJ2-7; D gene uncertain. In germline, CDR1 is SGHAT, CDR2 FQDESV (reference sequence). The CDR3 covers 14 residues. Trimming stripped 3 bases from V and 6 bases from J, with 15 bases between.

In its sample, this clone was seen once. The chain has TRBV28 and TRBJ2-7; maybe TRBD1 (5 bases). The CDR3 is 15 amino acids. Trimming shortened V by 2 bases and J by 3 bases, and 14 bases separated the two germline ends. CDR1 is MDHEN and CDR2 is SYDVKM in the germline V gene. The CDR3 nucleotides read TGTGCCAGCAGTTTAACTCCGACAGCGCTCTACGAGCAGTACTTC. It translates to CASSLTPTALYEQYF.

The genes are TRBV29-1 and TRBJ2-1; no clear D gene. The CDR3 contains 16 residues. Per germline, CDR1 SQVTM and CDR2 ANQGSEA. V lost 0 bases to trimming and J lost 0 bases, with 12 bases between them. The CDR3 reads CSVEESRAPSYNEQFF. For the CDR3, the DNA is TGCAGCGTTGAAGAATCGAGAGCTCCCTCCTACAATGAGCAGTTCTTC.

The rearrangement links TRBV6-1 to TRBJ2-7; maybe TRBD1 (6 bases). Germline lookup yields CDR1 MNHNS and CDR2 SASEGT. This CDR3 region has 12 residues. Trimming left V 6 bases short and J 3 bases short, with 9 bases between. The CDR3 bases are TGTGCCAGCAGATGGACAGTCTACGAGCAGTACTTC. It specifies CASRWTVYEQYF.

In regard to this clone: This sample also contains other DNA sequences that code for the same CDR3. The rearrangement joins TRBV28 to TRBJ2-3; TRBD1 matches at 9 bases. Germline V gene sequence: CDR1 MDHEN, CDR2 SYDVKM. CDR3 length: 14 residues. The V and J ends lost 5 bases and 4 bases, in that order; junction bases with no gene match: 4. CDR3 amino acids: CASSPGQGADTQYF. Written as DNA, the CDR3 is TGTGCCAGCAGTCCGGGACAGGGAGCAGATACGCAGTATTTT.

CDR3: CASSLGGGRQSQPQHF. The CDR3 region has the DNA TGTGCCAGCAGCTTAGGTGGGGGGAGACAGAGTCAGCCCCAGCATTTT. The chain recombines TRBV7-8 with TRBJ1-5; a weak D match, TRBD1 (5 bases). CDR1 is SGHVS, CDR2 FQNEAQ, per germline. CDR3 size: 16 residues. V dropped 1 base and J dropped 6 bases, with 16 bases sitting between them.

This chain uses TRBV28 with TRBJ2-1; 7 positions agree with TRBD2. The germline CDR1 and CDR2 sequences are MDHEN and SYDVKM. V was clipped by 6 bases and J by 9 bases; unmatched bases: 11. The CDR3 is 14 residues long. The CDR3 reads CASRTPGGYGEQFF. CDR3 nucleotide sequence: TGTGCCAGCAGAACACCCGGGGGGTACGGTGAGCAGTTCTTC.

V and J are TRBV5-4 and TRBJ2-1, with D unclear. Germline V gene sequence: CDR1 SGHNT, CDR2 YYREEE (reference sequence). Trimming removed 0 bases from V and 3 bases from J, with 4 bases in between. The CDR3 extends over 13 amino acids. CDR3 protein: CASSLEIYNEQFF. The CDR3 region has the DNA TGTGCCAGCAGCTTGGAGATCTACAATGAGCAGTTCTTC.

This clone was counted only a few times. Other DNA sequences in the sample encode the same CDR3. DNA for the CDR3: TGTGCCAGCAGTTTAGGCCCGGATAGCAATCAGCCCCAGCATTTT. It codes for CASSLGPDSNQPQHF. V usage is TRBV28 and J usage is TRBJ1-5; the D is unclear. V gave up 2 bases and J gave up 0 bases, with 8 bases separating them. The CDR3 contains 15 residues. CDR1 is MDHEN and CDR2 is SYDVKM in the germline V gene.

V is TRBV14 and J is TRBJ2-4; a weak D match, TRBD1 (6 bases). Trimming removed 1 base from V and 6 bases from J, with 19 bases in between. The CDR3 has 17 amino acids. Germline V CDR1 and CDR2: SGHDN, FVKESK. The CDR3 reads CASSQGGPRGYGNIQYF. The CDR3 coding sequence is TGTGCCAGCAGCCAAGGAGGGCCCAGGGGATATGGAAACATTCAGTACTTC.

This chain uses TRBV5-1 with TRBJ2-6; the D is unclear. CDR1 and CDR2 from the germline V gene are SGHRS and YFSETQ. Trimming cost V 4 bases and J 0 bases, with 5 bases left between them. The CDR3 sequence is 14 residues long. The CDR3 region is CASSENSGANVLTF. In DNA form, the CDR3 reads TGCGCCAGCAGCGAAAACTCTGGGGCCAACGTCCTGACTTTC.

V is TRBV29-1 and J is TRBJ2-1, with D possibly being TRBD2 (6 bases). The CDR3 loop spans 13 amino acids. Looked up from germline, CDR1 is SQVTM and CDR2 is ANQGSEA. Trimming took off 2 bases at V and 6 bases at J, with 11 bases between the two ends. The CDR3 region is CSVETTRGNEQFF. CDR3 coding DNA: TGCAGCGTTGAAACGACTAGGGGCAATGAGCAGTTCTTC.

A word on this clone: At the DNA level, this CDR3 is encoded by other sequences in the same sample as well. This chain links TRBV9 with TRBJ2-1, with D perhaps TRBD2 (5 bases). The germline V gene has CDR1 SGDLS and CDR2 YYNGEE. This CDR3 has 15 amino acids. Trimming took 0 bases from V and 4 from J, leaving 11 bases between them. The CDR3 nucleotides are TGTGCCAGCAGCGTAGGAGGACTCGGATACAATGAGCAGTTCTTC. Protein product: CASSVGGLGYNEQFF. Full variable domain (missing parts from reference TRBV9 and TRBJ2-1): DSGVTQTPKHLITATGQRVTLRCSPRSGDLSVYWYQQSLDQGLQFLIQYYNGEERAKGNILERFSAQQFPDLHSELNLSSLELGDSALYFCASSVGGLGYNEQFFGPGTRLTVL.

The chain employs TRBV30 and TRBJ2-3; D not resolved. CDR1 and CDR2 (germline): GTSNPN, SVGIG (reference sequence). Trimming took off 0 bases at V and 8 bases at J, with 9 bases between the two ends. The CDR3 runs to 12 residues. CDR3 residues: CAWSVPGVTQYF. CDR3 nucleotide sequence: TGTGCCTGGAGTGTCCCCGGAGTTACGCAGTATTTT.